This T cell receptor beta chain derives from a study of OX40 agonist ivuxolimab in advanced cancers. Across the study: Ivuxolimab was delivered to patients intravenously every 2 weeks at doses spanning 0.01 to 10 mg/kg.

The V and J ends lost 0 bases and 3 bases respectively, with 10 bases between them. Germline CDR1 SGHNT, CDR2 YYREEE (reference sequence). This CDR3 is built from 15 residues. TCRdb's table, derived via immunoSEQ multiplex PCR, lists solely in-frame clones and lacks some. The sample holds approximately 24,000 clones, more than 75% seen once. The V and J genes are TRBV5-4 and TRBJ1-3; D ambiguous. The material was CD4+ or CD8+ T cells sorted from blood, obtained in a trial of the OX40 agonist ivuxolimab. This clonotype was obtained from an adult with an advanced solid tumor such as melanoma, head and neck, liver or kidney cancer. The CDR3 is CASSLEAGFGNTIYF. Written as DNA, the CDR3 is TGTGCCAGCAGCTTGGAAGCCGGCTTTGGAAACACCATATATTTT.